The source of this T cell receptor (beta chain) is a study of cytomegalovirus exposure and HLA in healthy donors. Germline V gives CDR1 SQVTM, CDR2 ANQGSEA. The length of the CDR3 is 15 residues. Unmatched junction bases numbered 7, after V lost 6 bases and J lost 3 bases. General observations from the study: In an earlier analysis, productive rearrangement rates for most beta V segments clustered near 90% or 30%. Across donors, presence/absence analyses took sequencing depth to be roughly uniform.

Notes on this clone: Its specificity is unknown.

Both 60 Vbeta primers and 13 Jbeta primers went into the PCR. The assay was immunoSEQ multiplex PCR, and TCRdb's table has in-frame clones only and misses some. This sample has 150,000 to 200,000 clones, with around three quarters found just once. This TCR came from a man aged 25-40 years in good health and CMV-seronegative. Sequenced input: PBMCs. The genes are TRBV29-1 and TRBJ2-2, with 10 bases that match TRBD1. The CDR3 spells CSVRGQGLDTGELFF. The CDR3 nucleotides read TGCAGCGTGAGGGGACAGGGGTTGGACACCGGGGAGCTGTTTTTT.